A single sample is the source of the 28 T cell receptor beta chains below, sequenced in a study of blood T cells in healthy people across ages. For the second PCR, which ran for about 6 to 11 cycles, a sample-barcoded 5' primer and a J-beta primer mix were used. TCRdb redid the calling of the 5' RACE reads with MiXCR, one entry per CDR3 protein. Of roughly 1.6 million distinct CDR3 sequences in the sample, about 35% were seen once. Specimen: blood. The receptors here all came from a woman younger than 45 in good health.

This clonotype was seen a few times. V gene TRBV20-1 combines with J gene TRBJ2-5; 8 bases align to TRBD1. The J call is in doubt because the DNA end fits TRBJ2-7 better. The CDR3 consists of 14 residues. CDR1 DFQATT and CDR2 SNEGSKA come from the germline V gene (reference sequence). In nucleotides, the CDR3 is TGCAGTGCTAGTTCGACAGGGGTGGGCCGCGAGCAGTACTTC. Translating it yields CSASSTGVGREQYF.

The rearrangement joins TRBV27 to TRBJ2-7; TRBD2 matches at 8 bases. Germline CDR1 MNHEY, CDR2 SMNVEV (reference sequence). This CDR3 is built from 18 residues. J was trimmed by 0 bases and V by 1 base; bases with no gene match: 11. The CDR3 loop is CASSLLPGASGSSYEQYF. The CDR3 bases are TGTGCCAGCAGTTTATTGCCCGGGGCTAGCGGGTCCTCCTACGAGCAGTACTTC.

The V call is TRBV20-1, the J call TRBJ2-7, with D possibly being TRBD1 (5 bases). Germline CDR1 reads DFQATT; CDR2 reads SNEGSKA (reference sequence). The CDR3 has 15 amino acids. Deletions cut 1 base from V and 2 bases from J, with 15 bases between. The chain's CDR3 is CSARAFPGNPYEQYF. Here the CDR3 DNA reads TGCAGTGCTAGAGCATTTCCAGGGAACCCCTACGAGCAGTACTTC.

This clonotype showed up just a few times. The chain carries TRBV20-1 and TRBJ2-1; 10 bases line up with TRBD2. The V gene end was trimmed by 1 base and the J gene end by 4 bases; junction bases not matched to a gene: 7. Per the germline V gene, CDR1 is DFQATT and CDR2 is SNEGSKA (reference sequence). This CDR3 spans 16 amino acids. In DNA form, the CDR3 reads TGCAGTGCTAGAGGGACTAGCGGACTGTTGTACAATGAGCAGTTCTTC. Translating it yields CSARGTSGLLYNEQFF.

This clonotype appeared a few times. The chain recombines TRBV28 with TRBJ1-4; D is unresolved. Per the germline V gene, CDR1 is MDHEN and CDR2 is SYDVKM. The V end was cut by 3 bases, the J end by 8 bases, with 13 bases between. The CDR3 sequence is 14 residues long. CDR3 amino acids: CASSFQRFSEKLFF. CDR3 in DNA: TGTGCCAGCAGTTTTCAGCGGTTTAGCGAAAAACTGTTTTTT.

The CDR3 DNA sequence: TGTGCCAGCAGCCAAGCTCAGGGCGAGGAGTACTTC. Translated, it gives CASSQAQGEEYF. The chain uses TRBV3-1 and TRBJ2-5; TRBD1 is a possible D gene (5 bases). Per the germline V gene, CDR1 is LGHDT and CDR2 is YNNKEL (reference sequence). Trimming took off 1 base at V and 12 bases at J, with 12 bases between the two ends. The CDR3 spans 12 residues.

As regards this clonotype: The junction departs from the called germline gene at one end, perhaps through a read error. The J gene is TRBJ2-1, the V gene TRBV9, with no clear D. This CDR3 is 16 amino acids long. Germline-derived CDR1 and CDR2 are SGDLS and YYNGEE. The CDR3 region has the DNA TGTGCCAGCAGCGTAGGGGTCGTACCCACCTACAATGATCAGTTCTTC. It is translated as CASSVGVVPTYNDQFF.

A single count supports this clonotype. The CDR3 DNA reads TGCAGTGCGCCCGGGACACTGAGCACCGGGGAGCTGTTTTTT. Its translation is CSAPGTLSTGELFF. The J gene is TRBJ2-2, the V gene TRBV20-1, with TRBD1 as a possible D gene (6 bases). Germline-derived CDR1 and CDR2 are DFQATT and SNEGSKA (reference sequence). The ends were cut back, 6 bases at V and 4 bases at J, with 15 bases in the middle. The CDR3 is 14 amino acids.

The V call is TRBV20-1, the J call TRBJ1-2; D is ambiguous. The CDR3 sequence is 12 residues long. Germline V CDR1 and CDR2: DFQATT, SNEGSKA (reference sequence). V dropped 5 bases and J dropped 6 bases, with 13 bases sitting between them. CDR3 protein: CSAGAQLNGYTF. The CDR3 coding sequence is TGCAGTGCTGGAGCTCAGTTAAATGGCTACACCTTC.

This clonotype occurred a few times. V is TRBV20-1 and J is TRBJ2-7; 10 bases are shared with TRBD2. The trim removed 5 bases at V and 5 bases at J, leaving 9 bases unmatched. The V gene's germline CDR1 is DFQATT and CDR2 SNEGSKA (reference sequence). The CDR3 has 14 residues. CDR3 amino acids: CSARLAGVRDEQYF. The CDR3 DNA follows: TGCAGTGCTCGTCTAGCGGGAGTTAGAGACGAGCAGTACTTC.

The genes are TRBV9 and TRBJ2-5; 10 bases are a match to TRBD1. The V gene's germline CDR1 is SGDLS and CDR2 YYNGEE. CDR3 length: 15 residues. V was clipped by 0 bases and J by 5 bases; unmatched bases: 4. In nucleotides, the CDR3 is TGTGCCAGCAGCGTAGCCGGGACAGGGGACGAGACCCAGTACTTC. Protein sequence: CASSVAGTGDETQYF.

A word on this clonotype: A junction boundary mismatches the germline segment, possibly from a read error. The chain recombines TRBV4-1 with TRBJ2-3; D uncertain. This CDR3 spans 13 amino acids. CDR1 MGHRA and CDR2 YSYEKL come from the germline V gene. The CDR3 DNA reads TGCGTCAGCAGCCAAGATCTGGTGACCCGAGGGTATTTT. It is translated as CVSSQDLVTRGYF.

This clonotype turned up a few times. The chain is built from TRBV4-1 and TRBJ2-3; 7 nucleotides align to TRBD1. V shed 2 bases, J shed 4 bases, and the junction held 9 bases outside the gene matches. The CDR3 extends over 16 amino acids. CDR1 and CDR2 (germline): MGHRA, YSYEKL. CDR3 DNA sequence: TGCGCCAGCAGCCAACGACAGGGAGTCGCCGCAGATACGCAGTATTTT. Translated: CASSQRQGVAADTQYF.

This clonotype was counted between two and nine times. The chain has TRBV27 and TRBJ2-5; no reliable D call. The CDR3 runs to 14 residues. V was pared by 8 bases and J by 7 bases, with 20 bases between. Germline CDR1 is MNHEY and CDR2 is SMNVEV (reference sequence). The CDR3 protein is CASPIRAPDGTQYF. The CDR3 DNA is TGTGCCAGCCCCATCCGGGCTCCCGACGGGACCCAGTACTTC.

The chain joins TRBV6-2 or TRBV6-3 to TRBJ2-2; D not certain. The germline V gene encodes CDR1 MNHEY and CDR2 SVGEGT. V dropped 5 bases and J dropped 3 bases, with 10 bases sitting between them. The CDR3 has 14 residues. CDR3 loop: CASSLDPDTGELFF. In DNA, the CDR3 is TGTGCCAGCAGTCTCGATCCGGACACCGGGGAGCTGTTTTTT.

This clonotype appeared a single time. The chain joins TRBV7-2 to TRBJ1-1; tentative D call: TRBD1 (6 bases). Germline V gene sequence: CDR1 SGHTA, CDR2 FQGNSA. V dropped 7 bases and J dropped 0 bases, with 27 bases sitting between them. CDR3 size: 19 residues. In DNA form, the CDR3 reads TGTGCCAGCAACTTTACCCCCGGGACATGGCACTATCTGAACACTGAAGCTTTCTTT. Amino acids: CASNFTPGTWHYLNTEAFF.

This clonotype appeared many times. This chain connects TRBV5-1 to TRBJ2-7, with unresolved D. V lost 3 bases, J lost 0 bases, and 10 bases lay in between. From germline, CDR1 is SGHRS and CDR2 YFSETQ. The CDR3 is 14 residues long. Here the CDR3 DNA reads TGCGCCAGCAGCTCCGACATAAGCTCCTACGAGCAGTACTTC. Translated: CASSSDISSYEQYF.

This clonotype has ten or more counts. This chain connects TRBV10-3 to TRBJ2-5, with 14 bases matching TRBD2. Germline CDR1 ENHRY, CDR2 SYGVKD. There are 16 residues in the CDR3. V dropped 2 bases and J dropped 3; count of bases not matched to a gene: 2. DNA of the CDR3: TGTGCCATCAGTGAGCCGGGACTAGCGGGAGAAGAGACCCAGTACTTC. Protein product: CAISEPGLAGEETQYF.

This clonotype was counted many times. The gene calls are TRBV12-3 or TRBV12-4 and TRBJ2-1; no definite D call. The CDR3 length is 14 residues. V lost 2 bases to trimming and J lost 5 bases, with 10 bases between them. This CDR3 is CASSLWSKNNEQFF. The CDR3 DNA reads TGTGCCAGCAGTTTATGGTCTAAGAACAATGAGCAGTTCTTC.

Turning to this clonotype: A much more abundant neighbour one base away suggests this may be a read error. V usage is TRBV29-1 and J usage is TRBJ1-2; a weak D match, TRBD1 (6 bases). CDR1 is SQVTM and CDR2 is ANQGSEA in the germline V gene. V gave up 6 bases and J gave up 1 base, with 15 bases separating them. The CDR3 loop spans 14 amino acids. The CDR3 reads CSVGQQGFNYGYTF. The CDR3 nucleotides read TGCAGCGTGGGTCAACAGGGCTTTAACTATGGCTACACCTTC.

This clonotype was found a few times. The chain joins TRBV7-9 to TRBJ2-5, with D tentatively TRBD1 (7 bases). The CDR3 is made up of 14 amino acids. Germline lookup yields CDR1 SEHNR and CDR2 FQNEAQ (reference sequence). Trimming pared 5 bases from V and 11 bases from J, leaving 21 bases between. The DNA of the CDR3 is TGTGCCAGCAGCCCAAGGCAGGGGGGAGAAGAGCAGTACTTC. Amino acid sequence: CASSPRQGGEEQYF.

This clonotype was seen more than once but under ten times. The gene calls are TRBV28 and TRBJ2-7; D may be TRBD2 (7 bases). CDR1 and CDR2 (germline): MDHEN, SYDVKM. Trimming pared 7 bases from V and 4 bases from J, leaving 17 bases between. This CDR3 is 14 amino acids long. The CDR3 loop is CASTFWGRGYEQYF. In nucleotides, the CDR3 is TGTGCCAGCACCTTTTGGGGGAGGGGGTACGAGCAGTACTTC. Full variable domain (missing parts from reference TRBV28 and TRBJ2-7): DVKVTQSSRYLVKRTGEKVFLECVQDMDHENMFWYRQDPGLGLRLIYFSYDVKMKEKGDIPEGYSVSREKKERFSLILESASTNQTSMYLCASTFWGRGYEQYFGPGTRLTVT.

This clonotype was found a few times. The chain recombines TRBV29-1 with TRBJ1-2, with TRBD1 matching 7 bases. The trim removed 1 base at V and 3 bases at J, leaving 14 bases unmatched. Germline CDR1 is SQVTM and CDR2 is ANQGSEA. CDR3 length equals 17 residues. CDR3 DNA: TGCAGCGTTGAAGCTAATATAGGTCCGGGACAGCACTATGGCTACACCTTC. Amino acid sequence: CSVEANIGPGQHYGYTF.

This sequence joins TRBV6-5 and TRBJ2-3; no definite D call. From germline, CDR1 is MNHEY and CDR2 SVGAGI. This CDR3 has 16 residues. V gave up 5 bases and J gave up 6 bases, with 21 bases separating them. This CDR3 reads CASSTPMRGMADTQYF. The CDR3 coding sequence is TGTGCCAGCAGTACCCCCATGAGAGGAATGGCGGATACGCAGTATTTT.

The V gene is TRBV3-1, the J gene TRBJ2-3; D ambiguous. The germline V and J ends were trimmed by 2 bases and 7 bases, with 4 bases remaining between them. The CDR3 is made up of 11 amino acids. Per germline, CDR1 LGHDT and CDR2 YNNKEL (reference sequence). The CDR3 loop reads CASSQKYTQYF. Written as DNA, the CDR3 is TGTGCCAGCAGCCAAAAGTATACGCAGTATTTT.

The chain links TRBV21-1 to TRBJ1-5; the listed D gene, TRBD1, was not tested against the DNA. TRBV21-1 is flagged as a pseudogene. The CDR3 consists of 16 residues. The chain's CDR3 is CASSRRGQGSNQPQHF. CDR3 coding DNA: TGTGCCAGCAGCAGAAGGGGACAGGGTAGCAATCAGCCCCAGCATTTT.

There are a few counts of this clonotype. The chain joins TRBV28 to TRBJ2-7, with 7 bases identical to TRBD1. The CDR3 runs 17 residues. V gave up 3 bases and J gave up 0 bases; unmatched junction bases: 11. Germline V gene sequence: CDR1 MDHEN, CDR2 SYDVKM. In DNA form, the CDR3 reads TGTGCCAGCAGTTTGCACTCCGGGACAGTTTACTCCTACGAGCAGTACTTC. This sequence encodes CASSLHSGTVYSYEQYF.

V usage is TRBV9 and J usage is TRBJ1-5; the D gene is possibly TRBD1 (5 bases). Looked up from germline, CDR1 is SGDLS and CDR2 is YYNGEE. V shed 0 bases and J shed 15 bases, with 25 bases lying between them. The CDR3 is 16 residues long. For the CDR3, the DNA is TGTGCCAGCAGCGTAGTATCGGTGACTGACAGACACGTTCCGCATTTT. Its protein is CASSVVSVTDRHVPHF.